The 29 T cell receptor beta chains below come from one sample, sequenced in a study of neoadjuvant anti-PD-1 for oral cavity cancer. This sample's time point: after neoadjuvant nivolumab, at surgical resection. TCRdb's copy holds only in-frame clones and misses some; the assay was immunoSEQ multiplex PCR. The profile shows thousands of clones, roughly 60% of them singletons. The material sequenced was tumor tissue, taken after nivolumab (anti-PD-1) treatment. All receptors come from a person aged 40 to 85 with oral cavity squamous cell carcinoma.

This clone was found a few times. The V gene is TRBV7-8, the J gene TRBJ1-1; no clear D. V gave up 2 bases and J gave up 2 bases, with 15 bases separating them. CDR3 size: 16 residues. Germline V CDR1 and CDR2: SGHVS, FQNEAQ. The CDR3 region is CASSLQPTLVNTEAFF. The CDR3 nucleotides read TGTGCCAGCAGCTTACAGCCGACCTTAGTAAACACTGAAGCTTTCTTT.

The chain carries TRBV25-1 and TRBJ1-5, with 7 nucleotides matching TRBD1. The germline CDR1 and CDR2 sequences are MGHDK and SYGVNS. Trimming took 3 bases from V and 3 from J; bases not matched to a gene: 5. The CDR3 is made up of 15 amino acids. The chain's CDR3 is CASSEFGTDNQPQHF. CDR3 nucleotides: TGTGCCAGCAGTGAGTTCGGGACAGACAATCAGCCCCAGCATTTT.

V is TRBV9 and J is TRBJ1-4, with D possibly being TRBD1 (5 bases). CDR3 size: 15 residues. Trimming pared 4 bases from V and 6 bases from J, leaving 16 bases between. CDR1 SGDLS and CDR2 YYNGEE come from the germline V gene. CDR3 in DNA: TGTGCCAGCAGCTCTCGGGGGGAGGAGGATGAAAAACTGTTTTTT. This codes for CASSSRGEEDEKLFF.

V is TRBV28 and J is TRBJ1-1; possibly TRBD1 for D (5 bases). The germline CDR1 and CDR2 sequences are MDHEN and SYDVKM. V was shortened by 3 bases and J by 6 bases, with 17 bases between the two germline ends. The CDR3 length is 15 residues. CDR3 nucleotide sequence: TGTGCCAGCAGTTTTGGGACCGTCGAACACCCTGAAGCTTTCTTT. Amino acids: CASSFGTVEHPEAFF.

This clone was seen only a few times. The chain carries TRBV6-5 and TRBJ1-5, with D perhaps TRBD1 (5 bases). This CDR3 comprises 14 residues. Germline values: CDR1 MNHEY, CDR2 SVGAGI. V lost 4 bases and J 4 bases, leaving 11 bases between the germline ends. DNA of the CDR3: TGTGCCAGCAGTTTCAAACCAGGGAATCAGCCCCAGCATTTT. Translated: CASSFKPGNQPQHF.

This chain joins TRBV5-1 and TRBJ2-1, with a tentative D call TRBD1 (6 bases). CDR3 length: 15 residues. Trimming left V 4 bases short and J 10 bases short, with 21 bases between. The germline V gene has CDR1 SGHRS and CDR2 YFSETQ. The CDR3 reads CASSGSTGLIGEQFF. DNA for the CDR3: TGCGCCAGCAGCGGATCGACAGGACTGATAGGGGAGCAGTTCTTC. The full variable domain, in which reference TRBV5-1 and TRBJ2-1 provide the parts outside the CDR3, is KAGVTQTPRYLIKTRGQQVTLSCSPISGHRSVSWYQQTPGQGLQFLFEYFSETQRNKGNFPGRFSGRQFSNSRSEMNVSTLELGDSALYLCASSGSTGLIGEQFFGPGTRLTVL.

This sequence joins TRBV28 and TRBJ1-2, with D tentatively TRBD1 (5 bases). CDR1 and CDR2 (germline): MDHEN, SYDVKM. The CDR3 spans 16 residues. V lost 1 base to trimming and J lost 2 bases, with 14 bases between them. This CDR3 is CASSLSYDRPNYGYTF. The CDR3 nucleotides read TGTGCCAGCAGTTTATCATATGACAGACCCAACTATGGCTACACCTTC.

The V gene is TRBV19, the J gene TRBJ2-1; no reliable D call. Between the trimmed V and J ends, which lost 3 bases and 5 bases, there was a span of 5 bases. This CDR3 spans 12 amino acids. Germline V lookup: CDR1 LNHDA, CDR2 SQIVND (reference sequence). This chain's CDR3 is CASSIYDNEQFF. The CDR3 DNA reads as TGTGCCAGTAGTATTTACGACAATGAGCAGTTCTTC.

In its sample, this clone was seen a few times. The V gene is TRBV9, the J gene TRBJ2-7, with 9 bases fitting TRBD2. The junction had 12 bases not matched to a gene; V was cut back by 3 bases and J by 5 bases. Per germline, CDR1 SGDLS and CDR2 YYNGEE. This CDR3 has 16 residues. CDR3 in amino acids: CASSGTQLAGSHEQYF. In DNA form, the CDR3 reads TGTGCCAGCAGCGGCACCCAACTAGCGGGCAGCCACGAGCAGTACTTC.

Only a few counts were recorded for this clone. The chain joins TRBV27 to TRBJ2-2; unclear D gene. The V gene lost 5 bases and the J gene lost 0 bases, with 4 bases spanning the gap. The CDR3 contains 13 residues. Germline assignment: CDR1 MNHEY and CDR2 SMNVEV (reference sequence). The CDR3 region is CASSPANTGELFF. The CDR3 DNA sequence: TGTGCCAGCAGTCCCGCGAACACCGGGGAGCTGTTTTTT.

CDR3 protein: CASRQYPGTYEQYF. The CDR3, as DNA: TGTGCCAGCAGACAATATCCGGGGACCTACGAGCAGTACTTC. V is TRBV6-5 and J is TRBJ2-7; TRBD2 is a possible D gene (5 bases). The CDR3 has 14 residues. Trimming pared 6 bases from V and 2 bases from J, leaving 14 bases between. The germline gives CDR1 MNHEY, CDR2 SVGAGI.

This clone was detected only once. DNA for the CDR3: TGTGCCAGCAGCTTACTCCTCGGGGGCGGTCGGACCGGGGAGCTGTTTTTT. Encoded protein: CASSLLLGGGRTGELFF. V is TRBV11-2 and J is TRBJ2-2; the D gene could be TRBD1 or TRBD2 (6 bases each). V lost 2 bases and J 5 bases, leaving 18 bases between the germline ends. Germline V gene data show CDR1 as SGHAT and CDR2 as FQNNGV. This CDR3 is 17 amino acids long.

The chain carries TRBV29-1 and TRBJ1-5; TRBD1 might be the D (5 bases). Germline values: CDR1 SQVTM, CDR2 ANQGSEA. The V gene lost 2 bases and the J gene lost 7 bases, with 12 bases spanning the gap. The CDR3 sequence is 13 residues long. CDR3 sequence: CSVETGRDQPQHF. CDR3 DNA sequence: TGCAGCGTTGAAACCGGCAGGGACCAGCCCCAGCATTTT.

The CDR3 DNA is TGTGCCAGCAGTCACTCGACAGGGGCCACAGATACGCAGTATTTT. Its protein is CASSHSTGATDTQYF. This chain links TRBV14 with TRBJ2-3, with 8 bases identical to TRBD1. The CDR3 spans 15 residues. CDR1 is SGHDN and CDR2 is FVKESK in the germline V gene. V gave up 6 bases and J gave up 2 bases; unmatched junction bases: 7. The full variable domain, with the rest looked up from reference TRBV14 and TRBJ2-3, is EAGVTQFPSHSVIEKGQTVTLRCDPISGHDNLYWYRRVMGKEIKFLLHFVKESKQDESGMPNNRFLAERTGGTYSTLKVQPAELEDSGVYFCASSHSTGATDTQYFGPGTRLTVL.

The chain is built from TRBV6-1 and TRBJ2-3; D call uncertain. With 2 bases removed from V and 6 bases from J, the gap between germline ends came to 6 bases. The CDR3 has 12 residues. Per germline, CDR1 MNHNS and CDR2 SASEGT. The CDR3 nucleotides are TGTGCCAGCAGTGAAAATCGGGATACGCAGTATTTT. Amino acids: CASSENRDTQYF.

In nucleotides, the CDR3 is TGTGCCAGCAGCTATCCCCAAGGGACACAAGACTATGGCTACACCTTC. It yields the protein CASSYPQGTQDYGYTF. V gene TRBV6-6 combines with J gene TRBJ1-2; weak D call: TRBD1 (6 bases). Germline CDR1 is MNHNY and CDR2 is SVGAGI (reference sequence). The ends were cut back, 6 bases at V and 3 bases at J, with 20 bases in the middle. The CDR3 is made up of 16 amino acids.

CDR3 region: CASSPSTGGDTQYF. The CDR3 bases are TGTGCCAGCAGCCCCTCTACTGGTGGGGATACGCAGTATTTT. V is TRBV5-5 and J is TRBJ2-3; D is ambiguous. From germline, CDR1 is SGHKS and CDR2 YYEKEE (reference sequence). CDR3 length equals 14 residues. Trimming took off 4 bases at V and 6 bases at J, with 15 bases between the two ends.

The V gene is TRBV7-9, the J gene TRBJ1-1; TRBD1 is a possible D gene (5 bases). CDR1 SEHNR and CDR2 FQNEAQ come from the germline V gene (reference sequence). The CDR3 totals 13 residues. V was pared by 0 bases and J by 9 bases, with 11 bases between. CDR3 coding DNA: TGTGCCAGCAGCTTAGCGCAGGGAGTTAAAGCTTTCTTT. Protein: CASSLAQGVKAFF.

The V gene is TRBV19, the J gene TRBJ1-1, with D unresolved. The germline V and J ends were trimmed by 0 bases and 0 bases, with 17 bases remaining between them. The CDR3 is 18 residues long. Germline V gene lookup returns CDR1 LNHDA and CDR2 SQIVND (reference sequence). The CDR3 DNA reads as TGTGCCAGTAGTATAGATTTGGGGTCAGGCGCCTTGAACACTGAAGCTTTCTTT. Translated: CASSIDLGSGALNTEAFF.

This rearrangement joins TRBV29-1 to TRBJ2-5; TRBD1 agrees at 8 bases. Germline assignment: CDR1 SQVTM and CDR2 ANQGSEA. The junction had 10 bases not matched to a gene; V was cut back by 3 bases and J by 7 bases. CDR3 length: 14 amino acids. The CDR3 nucleotides are TGCAGCGTTGAGCAGAACAGGGGGGACGGGACCCAGTACTTC. As protein: CSVEQNRGDGTQYF.

V and J are TRBV15 and TRBJ1-4, with D possibly matching TRBD1 (5 bases). Trimming took off 2 bases at V and 3 bases at J, with 16 bases between the two ends. The CDR3 has 17 residues. Germline CDR1 and CDR2: LNHNV and YYDKDF (reference sequence). CDR3 in amino acids: CATSRPSGGRANEKLFF. The CDR3 coding sequence is TGTGCCACCAGCAGACCTAGCGGGGGAAGGGCTAATGAAAAACTGTTTTTT.

The chain is built from TRBV7-9 and TRBJ2-1, with 12 positions matching TRBD2. Germline-derived CDR1 and CDR2 are SEHNR and FQNEAQ (reference sequence). The CDR3 loop spans 15 amino acids. Trimming cost V 3 bases and J 7 bases; bases outside gene matches: 4. The CDR3 sequence is CASSFLAGGLNEQFF. The CDR3 region has the DNA TGTGCCAGCAGCTTCCTAGCGGGAGGGTTAAATGAGCAGTTCTTC.

This chain joins TRBV6-1 and TRBJ2-2; a possible D gene is TRBD2 (5 bases). The CDR3 contains 12 residues. CDR1 MNHNS and CDR2 SASEGT come from the germline V gene. Trimming pared 5 bases from V and 5 bases from J, leaving 6 bases between. The CDR3 bases are TGTGCCAGCAGTCGGGATACCGGGGAGCTGTTTTTT. Its protein is CASSRDTGELFF.

CDR3 residues: CASSYSTGGTEAFF. CDR3 nucleotides: TGTGCCAGCAGTTACTCCACAGGGGGCACTGAAGCTTTCTTT. The chain links TRBV6-6 to TRBJ1-1; 8 bases fit TRBD1. The CDR3 spans 14 residues. Germline V CDR1 and CDR2: MNHNY, SVGAGI (reference sequence). Losses at the gene ends were 0 bases for V and 4 bases for J; bases not matched to a gene: 1.

The V gene is TRBV11-2, the J gene TRBJ1-4; perhaps TRBD1 as D (5 bases). This CDR3 is built from 13 residues. V lost 5 bases and J lost 4, with 8 bases in between. Germline V CDR1 and CDR2: SGHAT, FQNNGV. CDR3 sequence reads: CASSQGFNEKLFF. CDR3 DNA sequence: TGTGCCAGCAGCCAGGGATTTAATGAAAAACTGTTTTTT.

The CDR3 nucleotides are TGTGCCAGCAGTTATTATAGGGGCACTGAAGCTTTCTTT. Translated, it gives CASSYYRGTEAFF. The V and J genes are TRBV6-6 and TRBJ1-1; a weak D match, TRBD1 (5 bases). Germline V gives CDR1 MNHNY, CDR2 SVGAGI (reference sequence). The CDR3 covers 13 residues. The ends were cut back, 3 bases at V and 4 bases at J, with 9 bases in the middle.

This rearrangement joins TRBV28 to TRBJ1-5, with 7 bases lining up with TRBD1. After removal of 5 bases from V and 7 bases from J, the junction contained 11 bases not matched to a gene. The CDR3 is made up of 15 amino acids. Germline CDR1 MDHEN, CDR2 SYDVKM. The CDR3 coding sequence is TGTGCCAGCAGTCTCCCCGACAGGGTTGAGCAGCCCCAGCATTTT. Residues: CASSLPDRVEQPQHF.

V and J are TRBV15 and TRBJ2-4; 7 nucleotides match TRBD2. This CDR3 has 14 amino acids. Germline V gene data show CDR1 as LNHNV and CDR2 as YYDKDF (reference sequence). V lost 6 bases and J lost 0; bases outside the gene matches: 2. CDR3 sequence: CATRGGGAKNIQYF. The CDR3 DNA is TGTGCCACCAGAGGCGGGGGAGCCAAAAACATTCAGTACTTC.

The chain recombines TRBV14 with TRBJ2-2; no firm D call. Looked up from germline, CDR1 is SGHDN and CDR2 is FVKESK. Trimming took 3 bases from V and 8 from J, leaving 7 bases between them. The CDR3 extends over 12 amino acids. The CDR3 protein is CASSHRGGELFF. CDR3 in DNA: TGTGCCAGCAGCCATCGAGGTGGGGAGCTGTTTTTT.